This TCR beta chain originates from a study of beta chain features in type 1 diabetes. Every donor provided one heparinised blood draw, which averaged roughly 120 mL. All of the sorted populations showed purity greater than 95%. Study-level results: All four CD4+ subsets of Type 1 diabetes patients contained TCRB CDR3s that were moderately but significantly shorter. Within patients, naive, central memory and Treg TCRB repertoires seemed more similar than within healthy donors.

The investigators reverse transcribed all of the isolated RNA, so they sequenced expressed TCRB transcripts. Assay used: immunoSEQ multiplex PCR; TCRdb lists only in-frame clones, some missing. Among 50,000 or so clones listed, 35% to 50% were seen once. Germline CDR1 KGHSH, CDR2 LQKENI. V lost 2 bases to trimming and J lost 8 bases, with 18 bases between them. The CDR3 loop spans 16 amino acids. As to this clone: Its specificity is not known. Other DNA sequences from this sample encode an identical CDR3 as well.

Specimen: Tregs from blood. This receptor was obtained from a man aged 30-40 years with type 1 diabetes. The V gene is TRBV18, the J gene TRBJ1-4; D may be TRBD1 (5 bases). As DNA, the CDR3 is TGTGCCAGCTCACCAGACGGACACCCCCTACAGGAAAAACTGTTTTTT. Translated: CASSPDGHPLQEKLFF.